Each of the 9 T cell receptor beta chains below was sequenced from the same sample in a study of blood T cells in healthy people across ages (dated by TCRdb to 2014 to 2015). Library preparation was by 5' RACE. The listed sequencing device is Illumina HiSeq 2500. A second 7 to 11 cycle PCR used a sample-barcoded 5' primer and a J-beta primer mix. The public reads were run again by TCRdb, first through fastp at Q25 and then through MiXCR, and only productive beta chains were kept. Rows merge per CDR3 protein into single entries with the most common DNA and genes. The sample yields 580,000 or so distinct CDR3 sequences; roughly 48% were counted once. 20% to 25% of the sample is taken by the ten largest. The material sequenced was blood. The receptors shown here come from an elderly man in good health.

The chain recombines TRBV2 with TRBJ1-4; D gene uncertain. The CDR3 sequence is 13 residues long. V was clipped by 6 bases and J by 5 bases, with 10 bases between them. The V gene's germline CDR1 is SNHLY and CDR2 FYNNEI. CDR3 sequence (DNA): TGTGCCAGCAGGGGAAGCTCGAATGAAAAACTGTTTTTT. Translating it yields CASRGSSNEKLFF.

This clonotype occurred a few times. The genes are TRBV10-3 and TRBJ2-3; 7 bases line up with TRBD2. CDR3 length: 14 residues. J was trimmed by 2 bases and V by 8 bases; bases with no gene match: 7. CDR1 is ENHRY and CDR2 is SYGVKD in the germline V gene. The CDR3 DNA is TGTGCCATCGGGCGGGGGAGTTTCACAGATACGCAGTATTTT. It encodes CAIGRGSFTDTQYF.

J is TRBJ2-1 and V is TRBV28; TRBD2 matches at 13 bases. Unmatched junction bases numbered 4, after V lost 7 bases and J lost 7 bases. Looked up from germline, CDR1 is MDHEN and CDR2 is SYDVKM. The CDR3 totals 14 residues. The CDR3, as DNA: TGTGCCAGCAAACCGGGACTAGCGGGGAATGAGCAGTTCTTC. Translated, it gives CASKPGLAGNEQFF.

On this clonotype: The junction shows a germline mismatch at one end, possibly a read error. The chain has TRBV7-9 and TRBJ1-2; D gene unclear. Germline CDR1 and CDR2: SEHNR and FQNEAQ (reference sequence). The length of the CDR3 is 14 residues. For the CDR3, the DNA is TGTGCCAGCAGTCCTCAGAGCGTGAACTATGGCCACACCTTC. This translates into CASSPQSVNYGHTF.

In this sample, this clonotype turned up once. CDR3 residues: CASSQGTLTYNEQYF. The CDR3 bases are TGCGCCAGCAGCCAGGGAACCCTAACCTACAATGAGCAGTACTTC. The chain is built from TRBV4-1 and TRBJ2-7, with D unresolved. Trimming removed 3 bases at V and 7 bases at J, with 19 bases between. The germline V gene encodes CDR1 MGHRA and CDR2 YSYEKL. CDR3 size: 15 residues.

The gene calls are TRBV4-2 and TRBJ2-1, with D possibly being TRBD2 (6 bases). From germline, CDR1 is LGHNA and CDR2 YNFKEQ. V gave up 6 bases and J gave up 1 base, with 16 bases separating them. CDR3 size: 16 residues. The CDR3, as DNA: TGTGCCAGCAGAGGCGGGGCCTTCGGGTCCTACAATGAGCAGTTCTTC. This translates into CASRGGAFGSYNEQFF.

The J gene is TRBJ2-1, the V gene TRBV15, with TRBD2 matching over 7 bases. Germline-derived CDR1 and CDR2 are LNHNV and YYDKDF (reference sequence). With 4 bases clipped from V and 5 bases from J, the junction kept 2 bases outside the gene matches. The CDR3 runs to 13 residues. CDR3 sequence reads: CATSKGLDNEQFF. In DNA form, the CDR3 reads TGTGCCACCAGCAAAGGACTAGACAATGAGCAGTTCTTC. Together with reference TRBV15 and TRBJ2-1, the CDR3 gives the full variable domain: DAMVIQNPRYQVTQFGKPVTLSCSQTLNHNVMYWYQQKSSQAPKLLFHYYDKDFNNEADTPDNFQSRRPNTSFCFLDIRSPGLGDTAMYLCATSKGLDNEQFFGPGTRLTVL.

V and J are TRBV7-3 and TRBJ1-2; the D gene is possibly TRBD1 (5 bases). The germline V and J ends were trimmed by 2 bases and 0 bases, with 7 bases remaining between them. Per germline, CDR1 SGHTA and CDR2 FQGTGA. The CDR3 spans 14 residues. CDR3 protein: CASSLSGTNYGYTF. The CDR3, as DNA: TGTGCCAGCAGCTTATCAGGGACTAACTATGGCTACACCTTC.

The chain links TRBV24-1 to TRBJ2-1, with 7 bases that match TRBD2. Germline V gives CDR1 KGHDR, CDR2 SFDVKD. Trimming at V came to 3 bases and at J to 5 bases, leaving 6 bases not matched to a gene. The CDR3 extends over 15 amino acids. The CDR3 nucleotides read TGTGCCACCAGTGATCCCAGCGCGGGAGACAATGAGCAGTTCTTC. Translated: CATSDPSAGDNEQFF.